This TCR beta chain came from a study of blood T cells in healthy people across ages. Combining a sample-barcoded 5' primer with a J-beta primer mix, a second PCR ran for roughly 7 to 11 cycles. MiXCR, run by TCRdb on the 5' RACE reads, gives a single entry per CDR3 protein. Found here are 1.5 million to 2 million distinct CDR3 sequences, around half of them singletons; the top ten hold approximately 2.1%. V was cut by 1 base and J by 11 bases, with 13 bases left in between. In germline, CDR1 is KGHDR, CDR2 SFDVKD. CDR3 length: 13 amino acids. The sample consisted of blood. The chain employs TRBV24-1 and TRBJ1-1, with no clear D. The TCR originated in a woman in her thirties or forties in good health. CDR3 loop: CATSDFGSLRAFF. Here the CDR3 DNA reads TGTGCCACCAGTGATTTTGGCAGTTTGAGGGCTTTCTTT.